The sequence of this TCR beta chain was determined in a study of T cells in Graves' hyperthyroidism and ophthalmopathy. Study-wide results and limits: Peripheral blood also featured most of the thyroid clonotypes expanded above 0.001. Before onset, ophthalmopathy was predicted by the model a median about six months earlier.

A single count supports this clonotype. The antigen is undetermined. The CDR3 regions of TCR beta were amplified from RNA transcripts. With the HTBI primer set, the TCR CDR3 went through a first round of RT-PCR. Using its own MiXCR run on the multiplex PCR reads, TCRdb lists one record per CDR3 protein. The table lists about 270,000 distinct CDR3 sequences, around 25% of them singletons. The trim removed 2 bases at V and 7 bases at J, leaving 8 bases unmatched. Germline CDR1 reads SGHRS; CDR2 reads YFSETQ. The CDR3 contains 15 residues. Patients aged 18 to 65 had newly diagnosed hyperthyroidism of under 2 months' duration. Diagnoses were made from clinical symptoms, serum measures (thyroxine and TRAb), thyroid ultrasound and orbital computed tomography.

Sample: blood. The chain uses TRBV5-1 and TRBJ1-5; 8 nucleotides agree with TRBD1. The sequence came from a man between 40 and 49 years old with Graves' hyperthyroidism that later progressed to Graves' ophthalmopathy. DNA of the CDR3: TGCGCCAGCAGCTTTCAGGGGGCTACGGGACAGCCCCAGCATTTT. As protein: CASSFQGATGQPQHF.